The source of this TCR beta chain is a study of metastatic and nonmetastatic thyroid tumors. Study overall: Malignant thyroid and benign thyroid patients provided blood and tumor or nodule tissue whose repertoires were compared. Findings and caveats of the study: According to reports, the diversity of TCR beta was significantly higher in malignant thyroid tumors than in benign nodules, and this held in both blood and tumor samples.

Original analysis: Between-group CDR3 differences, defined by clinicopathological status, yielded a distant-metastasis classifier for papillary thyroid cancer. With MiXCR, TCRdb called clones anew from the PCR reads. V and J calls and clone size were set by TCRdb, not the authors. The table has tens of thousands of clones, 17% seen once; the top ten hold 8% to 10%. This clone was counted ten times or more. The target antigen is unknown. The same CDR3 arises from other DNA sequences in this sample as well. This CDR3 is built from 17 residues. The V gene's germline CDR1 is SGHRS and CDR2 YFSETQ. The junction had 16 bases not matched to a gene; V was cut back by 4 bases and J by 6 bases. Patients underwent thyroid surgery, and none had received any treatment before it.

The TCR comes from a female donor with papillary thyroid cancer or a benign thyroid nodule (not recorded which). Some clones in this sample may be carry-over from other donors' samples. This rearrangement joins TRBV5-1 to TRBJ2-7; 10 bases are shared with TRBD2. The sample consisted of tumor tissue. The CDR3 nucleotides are TGCGCCAGCAGCCCGGGACGAGCGGGAGGGGTGAAGGGCGAGCAGTACTTC. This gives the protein CASSPGRAGGVKGEQYF.